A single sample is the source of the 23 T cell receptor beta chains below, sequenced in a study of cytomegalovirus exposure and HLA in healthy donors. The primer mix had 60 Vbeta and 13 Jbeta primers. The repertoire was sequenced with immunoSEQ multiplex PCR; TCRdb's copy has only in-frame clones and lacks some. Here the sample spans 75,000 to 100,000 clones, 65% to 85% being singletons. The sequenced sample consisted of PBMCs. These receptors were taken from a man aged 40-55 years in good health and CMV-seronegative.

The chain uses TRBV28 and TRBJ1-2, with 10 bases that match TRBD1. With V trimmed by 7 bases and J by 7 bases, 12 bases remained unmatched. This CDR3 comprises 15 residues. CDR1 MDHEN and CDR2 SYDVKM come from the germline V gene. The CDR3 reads CASTPPGQGLLGYTF. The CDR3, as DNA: TGTGCCAGCACCCCCCCGGGACAGGGGTTACTTGGCTACACCTTC.

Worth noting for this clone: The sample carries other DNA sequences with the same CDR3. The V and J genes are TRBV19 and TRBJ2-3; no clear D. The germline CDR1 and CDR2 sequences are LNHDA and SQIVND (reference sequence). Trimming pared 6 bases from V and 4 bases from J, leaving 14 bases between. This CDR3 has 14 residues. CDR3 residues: CASSLSLGPDTQYF. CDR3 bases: TGTGCCAGTAGCCTAAGCTTGGGCCCAGATACGCAGTATTTT.

CDR3: CASSLPRGGYYEQYF. The CDR3 DNA follows: TGTGCCAGCAGCCTCCCGCGGGGGGGGTACTACGAGCAGTACTTC. The chain is built from TRBV7-9 and TRBJ2-7; TRBD2 matches 9 bases. CDR1 is SEHNR, CDR2 FQNEAQ, per germline (reference sequence). There are 15 residues in the CDR3. V shed 5 bases and J 3 bases; nucleotides not matched to a gene: 8.

The DNA for the CDR3 is TGTGCCAGCAGCTCCTACTCCGGGACTAGCGGGGAGAGCACAGATACGCAGTATTTT. Protein sequence: CASSSYSGTSGESTDTQYF. The J gene is TRBJ2-3, the V gene TRBV11-3; 13 bases fit TRBD2. The CDR3 has 19 residues. Germline V gene sequence: CDR1 SGHNT, CDR2 YENEEA. The trim removed 4 bases at V and 0 bases at J, leaving 10 bases unmatched.

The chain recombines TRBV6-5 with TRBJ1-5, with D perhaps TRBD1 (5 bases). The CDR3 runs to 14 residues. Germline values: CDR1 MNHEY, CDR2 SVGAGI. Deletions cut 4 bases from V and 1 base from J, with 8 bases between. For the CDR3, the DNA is TGTGCCAGCAGTTCCAGACAGAGCAATCAGCCCCAGCATTTT. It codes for CASSSRQSNQPQHF.

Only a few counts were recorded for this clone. The CDR3 loop reads CASTPRGGPSGELFF. The DNA of the CDR3 is TGCGCCAGCACACCCCGGGGGGGGCCGTCCGGGGAGCTGTTTTTT. The J gene is TRBJ2-2, the V gene TRBV5-1; TRBD2 aligns across 8 bases. CDR3 length equals 15 residues. Germline V CDR1 and CDR2: SGHRS, YFSETQ. With 6 bases clipped from V and 6 bases from J, the junction kept 10 bases outside the gene matches.

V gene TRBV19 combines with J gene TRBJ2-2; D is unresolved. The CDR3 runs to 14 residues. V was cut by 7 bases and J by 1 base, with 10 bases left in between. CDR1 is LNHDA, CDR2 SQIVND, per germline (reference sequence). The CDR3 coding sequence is TGTGCCAGTATTACGTCGGGGAACACCGGGGAGCTGTTTTTT. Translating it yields CASITSGNTGELFF. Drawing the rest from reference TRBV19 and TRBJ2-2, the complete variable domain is DGGITQSPKYLFRKEGQNVTLSCEQNLNHDAMYWYRQDPGQGLRLIYYSQIVNDFQKGDIAEGYSVSREKKESFPLTVTSAQKNPTAFYLCASITSGNTGELFFGEGSRLTVL.

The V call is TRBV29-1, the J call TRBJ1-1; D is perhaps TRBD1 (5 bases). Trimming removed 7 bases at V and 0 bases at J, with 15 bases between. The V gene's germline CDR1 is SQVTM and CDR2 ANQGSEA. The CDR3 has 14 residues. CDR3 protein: CSAKGVLMNTEAFF. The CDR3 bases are TGCAGCGCCAAAGGGGTCCTCATGAACACTGAAGCTTTCTTT.

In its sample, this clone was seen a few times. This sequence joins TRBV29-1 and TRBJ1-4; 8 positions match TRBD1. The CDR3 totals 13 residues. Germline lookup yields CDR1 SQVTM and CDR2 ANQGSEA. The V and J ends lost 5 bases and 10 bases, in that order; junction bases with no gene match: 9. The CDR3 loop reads CSVQLTGARKLFF. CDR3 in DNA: TGCAGCGTTCAATTGACAGGGGCCAGAAAACTGTTTTTT.

CDR3 DNA sequence: TGTGCCTGGAGCAGGGGGGAGAACACCGGGGAGCTGTTTTTT. The encoded protein is CAWSRGENTGELFF. This chain connects TRBV30 to TRBJ2-2; possibly TRBD1 for D (7 bases). Germline V gene sequence: CDR1 GTSNPN, CDR2 SVGIG (reference sequence). The ends were cut back, 3 bases at V and 1 base at J, with 9 bases in the middle. The length of the CDR3 is 14 residues.

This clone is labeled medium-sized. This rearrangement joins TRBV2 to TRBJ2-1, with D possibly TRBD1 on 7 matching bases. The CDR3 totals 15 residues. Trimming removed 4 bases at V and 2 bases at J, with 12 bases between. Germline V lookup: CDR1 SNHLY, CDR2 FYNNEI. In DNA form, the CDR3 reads TGTGCCAGCAGTGCGGGCAGGGGGGCCTACAATGAGCAGTTCTTC. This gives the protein CASSAGRGAYNEQFF.

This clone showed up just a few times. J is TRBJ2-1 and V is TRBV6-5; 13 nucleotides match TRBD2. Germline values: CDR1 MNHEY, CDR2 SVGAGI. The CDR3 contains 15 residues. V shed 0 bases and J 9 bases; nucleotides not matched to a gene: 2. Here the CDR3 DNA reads TGTGCCAGCAGTTACTCGACTAGCGGGAGGATTGAGCAGTTCTTC. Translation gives CASSYSTSGRIEQFF.

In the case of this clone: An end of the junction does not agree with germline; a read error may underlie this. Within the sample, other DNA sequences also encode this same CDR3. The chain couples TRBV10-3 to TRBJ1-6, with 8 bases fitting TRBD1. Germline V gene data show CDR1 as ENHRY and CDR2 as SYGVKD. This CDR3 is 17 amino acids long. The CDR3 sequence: CAISDPDRASYNSPLHF. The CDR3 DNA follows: TGTGCCATCAGTGATCCGGACAGGGCCTCCTATAATTCCCCCCTCCACTTT.

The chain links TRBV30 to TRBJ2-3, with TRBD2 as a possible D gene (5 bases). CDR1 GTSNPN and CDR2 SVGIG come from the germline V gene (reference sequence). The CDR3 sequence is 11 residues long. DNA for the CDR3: TGTGCGTGCGGGTTCGGCGATACGCAGTATTTT. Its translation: CACGFGDTQYF. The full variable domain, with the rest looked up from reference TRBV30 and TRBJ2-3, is SQTIHQWPATLVQPVGSPLSLECTVEGTSNPNLYWYRQAAGRGLQLLFYSVGIGQISSEVPQNLSASRPQDRQFILSSKKLLLSDSGFYLCACGFGDTQYFGPGTRLTVL.

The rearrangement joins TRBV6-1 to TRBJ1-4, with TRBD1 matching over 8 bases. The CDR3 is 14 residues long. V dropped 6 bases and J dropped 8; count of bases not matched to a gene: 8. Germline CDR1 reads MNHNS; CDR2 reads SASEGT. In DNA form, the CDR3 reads TGTGCCAGCAGCAAGACAGGGGAGGTGGAAAAACTGTTTTTT. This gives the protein CASSKTGEVEKLFF.

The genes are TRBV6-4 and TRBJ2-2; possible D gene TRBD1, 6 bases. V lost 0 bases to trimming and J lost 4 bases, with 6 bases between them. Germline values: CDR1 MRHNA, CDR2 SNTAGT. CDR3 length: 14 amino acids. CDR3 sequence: CASSDSTGTGELFF. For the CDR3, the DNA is TGTGCCAGCAGTGACTCGACAGGCACCGGGGAGCTGTTTTTT.

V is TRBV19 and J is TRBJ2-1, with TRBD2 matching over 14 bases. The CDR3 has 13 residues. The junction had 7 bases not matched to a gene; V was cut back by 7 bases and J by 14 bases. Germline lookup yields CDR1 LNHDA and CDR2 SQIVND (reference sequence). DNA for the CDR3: TGTGCCAGTACCAGGACTAGCGGGGGGATTAAGTTCTTC. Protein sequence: CASTRTSGGIKFF.

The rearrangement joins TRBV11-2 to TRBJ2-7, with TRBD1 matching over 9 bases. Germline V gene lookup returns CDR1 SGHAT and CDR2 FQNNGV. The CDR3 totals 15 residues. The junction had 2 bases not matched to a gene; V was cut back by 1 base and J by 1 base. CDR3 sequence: CASSLAGTGSYEQYF. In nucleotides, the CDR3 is TGTGCCAGCAGCTTAGCCGGGACAGGGTCCTACGAGCAGTACTTC.

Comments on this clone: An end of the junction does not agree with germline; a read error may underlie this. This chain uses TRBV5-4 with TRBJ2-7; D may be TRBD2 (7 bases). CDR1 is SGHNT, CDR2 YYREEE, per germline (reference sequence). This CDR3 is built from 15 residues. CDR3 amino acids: CASSPAGAYSYEQYF. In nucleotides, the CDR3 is TGTGCCAGCAGCCCCGCGGGGGCTTACTCCTACGAGCAGTACTTT.

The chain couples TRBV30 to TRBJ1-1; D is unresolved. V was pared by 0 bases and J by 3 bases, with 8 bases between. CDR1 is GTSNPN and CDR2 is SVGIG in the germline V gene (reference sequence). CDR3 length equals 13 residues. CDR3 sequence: CAWSVRLDTEAFF. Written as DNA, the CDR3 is TGTGCCTGGAGTGTACGTTTAGACACTGAAGCTTTCTTT. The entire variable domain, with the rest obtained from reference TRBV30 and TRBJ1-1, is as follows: SQTIHQWPATLVQPVGSPLSLECTVEGTSNPNLYWYRQAAGRGLQLLFYSVGIGQISSEVPQNLSASRPQDRQFILSSKKLLLSDSGFYLCAWSVRLDTEAFFGQGTRLTVV.

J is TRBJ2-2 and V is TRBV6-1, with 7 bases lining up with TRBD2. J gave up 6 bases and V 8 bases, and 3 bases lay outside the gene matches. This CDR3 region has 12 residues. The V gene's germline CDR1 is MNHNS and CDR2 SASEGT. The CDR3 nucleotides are TGTGCCAGCGTTCGGGAGGCCGGGGAGCTGTTTTTT. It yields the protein CASVREAGELFF.

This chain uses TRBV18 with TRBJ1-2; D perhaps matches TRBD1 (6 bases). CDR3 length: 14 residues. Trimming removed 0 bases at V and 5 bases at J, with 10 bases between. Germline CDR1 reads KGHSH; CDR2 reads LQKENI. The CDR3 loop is CASSPPVTGYGYTF. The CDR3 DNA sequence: TGTGCCAGCTCACCACCGGTCACAGGGTATGGCTACACCTTC.

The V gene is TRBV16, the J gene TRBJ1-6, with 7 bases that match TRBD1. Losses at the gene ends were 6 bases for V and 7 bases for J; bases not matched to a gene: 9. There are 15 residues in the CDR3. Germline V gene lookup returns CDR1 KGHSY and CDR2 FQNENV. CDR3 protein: CASRRITGVNSPLHF. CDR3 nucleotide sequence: TGTGCCAGCAGGCGAATTACAGGGGTGAATTCACCCCTCCACTTT.